The 30 T cell receptor beta chains below come from one sample, sequenced in a study of CD8 T cells in ankylosing spondylitis. TCRdb redid the calling of the 5' RACE reads with MiXCR, one entry per CDR3 protein. Seen here are about 220,000 distinct CDR3 sequences, 8% to 11% observed once, and the top ten hold roughly a fifth. The sample taken for sequencing was blood, either unsorted or a sorted T cell fraction (not recorded which). The receptors come from a male donor with ankylosing spondylitis or in good health (not recorded which).

This clonotype was seen many times. This sequence joins TRBV6-1 and TRBJ2-5, with D possibly being TRBD1 (6 bases). The V end was cut by 6 bases, the J end by 7 bases, with 18 bases between. The CDR3 length is 14 residues. Germline V CDR1 and CDR2: MNHNS, SASEGT. This chain's CDR3 is CASSQTGALGTQYF. In DNA, the CDR3 is TGTGCCAGCAGCCAGACAGGAGCTCTCGGGACCCAGTACTTC.

This clonotype was counted many times. The chain joins TRBV19 to TRBJ1-5; D remains unclear. CDR3 length equals 12 residues. Trimming stripped 4 bases from V and 6 bases from J, with 7 bases between. Germline V gene sequence: CDR1 LNHDA, CDR2 SQIVND (reference sequence). The CDR3 DNA reads TGTGCCAGTAGTAATACGGGTCAGCCCCAGCATTTT. It encodes CASSNTGQPQHF.

This clonotype was recorded at least ten times. The genes are TRBV12-3 or TRBV12-4 and TRBJ1-5; no firm D call. CDR3 length: 12 residues. Trimming stripped 4 bases from V and 9 bases from J, with 10 bases between. The CDR3 DNA sequence: TGTGCCAGCAGTTCCCTGGCGGGGCCCCAGCATTTT. Translation: CASSSLAGPQHF.

This clonotype occurred many times. This chain connects TRBV10-3 to TRBJ2-1; TRBD2 is a possible D gene (5 bases). Between the trimmed V and J ends, which lost 10 bases and 4 bases, there was a span of 11 bases. Germline-derived CDR1 and CDR2 are ENHRY and SYGVKD. This CDR3 has 12 amino acids. The CDR3 region has the DNA TGTGCCACCTCCCCGGGGTACAATGAGCAGTTCTTC. Amino acid sequence: CATSPGYNEQFF.

V gene TRBV30 combines with J gene TRBJ1-1; 8 bases match TRBD1. The CDR3 consists of 13 residues. V dropped 8 bases and J dropped 2; count of bases not matched to a gene: 7. Germline values: CDR1 GTSNPN, CDR2 SVGIG (reference sequence). The CDR3 DNA follows: TGTGCCGGGCTGACAGGGGTAAACACTGAAGCTTTCTTT. The encoded protein is CAGLTGVNTEAFF.

V and J are TRBV12-3 or TRBV12-4 and TRBJ2-5, with D possibly matching TRBD2 (6 bases). V was cut by 1 base and J by 5 bases, with 23 bases left in between. The CDR3 totals 18 residues. CDR3 sequence reads: CASSLVLDGGAHTETQYF. CDR3 DNA: TGTGCCAGCAGTTTAGTCCTGGACGGGGGAGCCCATACGGAGACCCAGTACTTC.

This clonotype appeared a few times. This rearrangement joins TRBV7-9 to TRBJ2-7; tentative D call: TRBD2 (6 bases). Germline CDR1 and CDR2: SEHNR and FQNEAQ (reference sequence). V shed 0 bases and J shed 6 bases, with 15 bases lying between them. This CDR3 comprises 15 residues. The CDR3 protein is CASSLARGSGGEQYF. CDR3 bases: TGTGCCAGCAGCTTAGCTCGGGGTAGCGGCGGCGAGCAGTACTTC.

In this sample, this clonotype turned up many times. The chain is built from TRBV20-1 and TRBJ2-1; 11 bases are shared with TRBD2. With V trimmed by 7 bases and J by 9 bases, 14 bases remained unmatched. In germline, CDR1 is DFQATT, CDR2 SNEGSKA (reference sequence). This CDR3 has 15 amino acids. CDR3 region: CSVAPTSGGYSEQFF. CDR3 nucleotides: TGCAGTGTTGCTCCAACTAGCGGGGGCTATAGTGAGCAGTTCTTC.

The sample holds many counts of this clonotype. This rearrangement joins TRBV5-1 to TRBJ2-3; D remains unclear. Germline CDR1 reads SGHRS; CDR2 reads YFSETQ. V was cut by 7 bases and J by 0 bases, with 15 bases left in between. CDR3 size: 15 residues. This chain's CDR3 is CASGPGTTSTDTQYF. CDR3 coding DNA: TGCGCCAGCGGACCAGGCACGACTAGCACAGATACGCAGTATTTT.

This clonotype was picked up many times. V is TRBV5-1 and J is TRBJ1-1; the D is unclear. The CDR3 is 15 residues long. V was cut by 0 bases and J by 4 bases, with 13 bases left in between. Germline V lookup: CDR1 SGHRS, CDR2 YFSETQ. As DNA, the CDR3 is TGCGCCAGCAGCTTGGCCGACGGAGGGCTCACTGAAGCTTTCTTT. Encoded protein: CASSLADGGLTEAFF.

The gene calls are TRBV6-5 and TRBJ1-4; D uncertain. Per germline, CDR1 MNHEY and CDR2 SVGAGI. The CDR3 sequence is 13 residues long. V lost 0 bases and J 13 bases, leaving 12 bases between the germline ends. The CDR3: CASSYSNSKGLFF. DNA for the CDR3: TGTGCCAGCAGTTACTCGAATTCCAAGGGACTGTTTTTT.

This clonotype was recorded many times. This rearrangement joins TRBV3-1 to TRBJ1-4; TRBD1 matches at 8 bases. The germline CDR1 and CDR2 sequences are LGHDT and YNNKEL (reference sequence). There are 14 residues in the CDR3. The J segment lost 12 bases and the V segment lost 4 bases, leaving 10 bases of the junction unmatched. CDR3 in amino acids: CASSLQGGSPQLFF. In DNA, the CDR3 is TGTGCCAGCAGCCTACAGGGGGGATCCCCCCAACTGTTTTTT.

This clonotype showed up many times. The rearrangement links TRBV9 to TRBJ2-2, with D perhaps matching TRBD1 (5 bases). CDR1 and CDR2 (germline): SGDLS, YYNGEE. Trimming stripped 1 base from V and 1 base from J, with 8 bases between. The CDR3 contains 15 residues. The CDR3 protein is CASSVLGRNTGELFF. The DNA of the CDR3 is TGTGCCAGCAGCGTATTGGGGCGGAACACCGGGGAGCTGTTTTTT.

This clonotype was counted at least ten times. DNA of the CDR3: TGTGCCAGCAGTTTATCGGGGGCCAAAAACATTCAGTACTTC. Its translation: CASSLSGAKNIQYF. The chain employs TRBV12-3 or TRBV12-4 and TRBJ2-4; maybe TRBD2 (5 bases). The V end lost 2 bases, the J end lost 1 base, and 6 bases lay between the germline ends. CDR3 length: 14 residues.

This clonotype was seen many times. The genes are TRBV6-2 or TRBV6-3 and TRBJ2-3, with TRBD1 identical over 7 bases. This CDR3 has 13 residues. V was pared by 9 bases and J by 1 base, with 4 bases of the junction left unmatched. Germline-derived CDR1 and CDR2 are MNHEY and SVGEGT. In DNA, the CDR3 is TGTGCCAGAAGGCAGGGGGGCACAGATACGCAGTATTTT. As protein: CARRQGGTDTQYF.

The genes are TRBV12-3 or TRBV12-4 and TRBJ2-7; D ambiguous. The V gene lost 6 bases and the J gene lost 0 bases, with 9 bases spanning the gap. The CDR3 spans 13 residues. CDR3 DNA: TGTGCCAGCAGGCCCCCTGACTCCTACGAGCAGTACTTC. Amino acid sequence: CASRPPDSYEQYF.

This clonotype has a handful of counts. The rearrangement uses TRBV29-1 and TRBJ2-7; possible D gene TRBD1, 5 bases. The CDR3 extends over 11 amino acids. Trimming removed 2 bases from V and 6 bases from J, with 8 bases in between. Germline V lookup: CDR1 SQVTM, CDR2 ANQGSEA. CDR3 loop: CSVEIQGEQYF. The CDR3 coding sequence is TGCAGCGTTGAAATCCAGGGCGAGCAGTACTTC.

This clonotype was counted between two and nine times. The V gene is TRBV27, the J gene TRBJ2-4; 12 nucleotides match TRBD2. Germline V gene lookup returns CDR1 MNHEY and CDR2 SMNVEV (reference sequence). The J segment lost 6 bases and the V segment lost 4 bases, leaving 13 bases of the junction unmatched. The CDR3 loop spans 18 amino acids. The CDR3 is CASSSTSTSGGLGNIQYF. CDR3 bases: TGTGCCAGCAGTTCGACTTCCACTAGCGGGGGGCTAGGAAACATTCAGTACTTC.

The rearrangement uses TRBV7-9 and TRBJ1-2, with D tentatively TRBD1 (6 bases). The length of the CDR3 is 14 residues. V lost 6 bases and J lost 2, with 13 bases in between. Germline V lookup: CDR1 SEHNR, CDR2 FQNEAQ (reference sequence). The chain's CDR3 is CASSWTADNYGYTF. The CDR3 DNA is TGTGCCAGCAGTTGGACAGCCGACAACTATGGCTACACCTTC.

This clonotype showed up many times. The CDR3, as DNA: TGTGCCAGCAGTCAACAGGGATTGGGGAATGAGCAGTTCTTC. This gives the protein CASSQQGLGNEQFF. The chain couples TRBV6-1 to TRBJ2-1, with D possibly TRBD1 on 6 matching bases. CDR1 is MNHNS and CDR2 is SASEGT in the germline V gene. V was shortened by 5 bases and J by 7 bases, with 15 bases between the two germline ends. The CDR3 has 14 residues.

This clonotype was found many times. This chain joins TRBV20-1 and TRBJ2-1; 8 bases align to TRBD2. The J segment lost 7 bases and the V segment lost 5 bases, leaving 13 bases of the junction unmatched. This CDR3 is built from 15 residues. CDR1 DFQATT and CDR2 SNEGSKA come from the germline V gene (reference sequence). CDR3 amino acids: CSADRGAGGSNEQFF. CDR3 coding DNA: TGCAGTGCTGACCGCGGGGCGGGGGGTAGTAATGAGCAGTTCTTC.

The rearrangement joins TRBV27 to TRBJ1-1, with D possibly matching TRBD1 (6 bases). In germline, CDR1 is MNHEY, CDR2 SMNVEV (reference sequence). The CDR3 length is 14 residues. V was trimmed by 5 bases and J by 5 bases, leaving 15 bases between them. CDR3 nucleotide sequence: TGTGCCAGCAGTAGGGCGGGGGCGGATACTGAAGCTTTCTTT. It specifies CASSRAGADTEAFF.

This clonotype was seen ten or more times. The rearrangement uses TRBV10-3 and TRBJ1-5; unclear D gene. Germline V gives CDR1 ENHRY, CDR2 SYGVKD. Trimming pared 8 bases from V and 0 bases from J, leaving 8 bases between. The CDR3 consists of 13 residues. The CDR3 coding sequence is TGTGCCATCGGGCAAAATAGCAATCAGCCCCAGCATTTT. Protein product: CAIGQNSNQPQHF.

This clonotype was seen only a few times. The rearrangement uses TRBV18 and TRBJ1-3; D is unresolved. The CDR3 is 14 amino acids. V was clipped by 3 bases and J by 0 bases, with 6 bases between them. CDR1 is KGHSH, CDR2 LQKENI, per germline. This CDR3 reads CASSPGFSGNTIYF. The CDR3 bases are TGTGCCAGCTCACCGGGATTCTCTGGAAACACCATATATTTT.

V is TRBV7-2 and J is TRBJ2-4; D gene unclear. Trimming took off 1 base at V and 2 bases at J, with 9 bases between the two ends. The CDR3 length is 15 residues. Germline V lookup: CDR1 SGHTA, CDR2 FQGNSA. The CDR3 nucleotides are TGTGCCAGCAGCTTAGACGCTGGGACCAAAAACATTCAGTACTTC. This gives the protein CASSLDAGTKNIQYF. Full variable domain (rest looked up from reference TRBV7-2 and TRBJ2-4): GAGVSQSPSNKVTEKGKDVELRCDPISGHTALYWYRQSLGQGLEFLIYFQGNSAPDKSGLPSDRFSAERTGGSVSTLTIQRTQQEDSAVYLCASSLDAGTKNIQYFGAGTRLSVL.

V gene TRBV6-1 combines with J gene TRBJ2-2, with 10 bases fitting TRBD1. CDR3 length equals 16 residues. Germline V lookup: CDR1 MNHNS, CDR2 SASEGT. The junction had 8 bases not matched to a gene; V was cut back by 6 bases and J by 4 bases. This CDR3 is CASRPPGQGTTGELFF. The CDR3 DNA reads as TGTGCCAGCAGGCCCCCGGGACAGGGGACCACCGGGGAGCTGTTTTTT.

This clonotype was seen just once. The chain combines TRBV5-1 with TRBJ2-5; 8 bases are a match to TRBD1. CDR3 length: 14 amino acids. V dropped 3 bases and J dropped 4; count of bases not matched to a gene: 5. The V gene's germline CDR1 is SGHRS and CDR2 YFSETQ. The chain's CDR3 is CASSSSDRGETQYF. Written as DNA, the CDR3 is TGCGCCAGCAGCTCCTCAGACAGGGGAGAGACCCAGTACTTC.

This clonotype was observed many times. The V call is TRBV12-3 or TRBV12-4, the J call TRBJ1-1; D not certain. Trimming took off 6 bases at V and 4 bases at J, with 12 bases between the two ends. The CDR3 consists of 13 residues. In DNA, the CDR3 is TGTGCCAGCAGACCCCCGACAAGCACTGAAGCTTTCTTT. Amino acids: CASRPPTSTEAFF.

The chain carries TRBV12-3 or TRBV12-4 and TRBJ2-7, with TRBD2 matching over 11 bases. The ends lost 4 bases at V and 5 bases at J; junction bases unmatched: 10. CDR3 size: 16 residues. CDR3 amino acids: CASSSHYSGGADEQYF. Here the CDR3 DNA reads TGTGCCAGCAGTTCCCATTATAGCGGGGGGGCCGACGAGCAGTACTTC.

A note on this clonotype: At one end the junction does not follow the germline gene, possibly because of a read error. The rearrangement uses TRBV5-1 and TRBJ2-1; D might be TRBD2 (7 bases). Germline CDR1 reads SGHRS; CDR2 reads YFSETQ. The CDR3 extends over 12 amino acids. The CDR3 DNA reads TGCGCCAGCAGCTGGGAGGGGGAGAAGGGAGTCTTC. This translates into CASSWEGEKGVF.